Below are 9 T cell receptor beta chains sequenced from a single sample in a study of blood T cell repertoires in COVID-19. Produced via immunoSEQ multiplex PCR; TCRdb's table is partial and in-frame only. The top ten hold roughly a sixth of the sample, which has around 150,000 clones, 90% seen once. Input material: peripheral blood. The receptor set was obtained from a man in his 60s with active or convalescent COVID-19.

In DNA form, the CDR3 reads TGTGCCACCAGCGTGGGGGAGGCTTGGACCTACAATGAGCAGTTCTTC. This sequence encodes CATSVGEAWTYNEQFF. V usage is TRBV15 and J usage is TRBJ2-1, with D possibly matching TRBD2 (6 bases). V lost 5 bases and J lost 2, with 16 bases in between. CDR3 length: 16 amino acids. Per the germline V gene, CDR1 is LNHNV and CDR2 is YYDKDF (reference sequence).

The chain uses TRBV7-9 and TRBJ2-3, with 8 bases lining up with TRBD2. J lost 2 bases, V lost 1 base, and 8 bases had no gene match. CDR3 length: 17 residues. Germline CDR1 reads SEHNR; CDR2 reads FQNEAQ (reference sequence). The CDR3 sequence: CASSLVNSGTLTDTQYF. Here the CDR3 DNA reads TGTGCCAGCAGCTTAGTTAATAGCGGGACCCTCACAGATACGCAGTATTTT.

The J gene is TRBJ1-2, the V gene TRBV11-2, with 8 bases that match TRBD1. The CDR3 extends over 14 amino acids. Germline-derived CDR1 and CDR2 are SGHAT and FQNNGV. The V gene end was trimmed by 5 bases and the J gene end by 2 bases; junction bases not matched to a gene: 4. CDR3 bases: TGTGCCAGCAGCGCTGACAGGGGCAACTATGGCTACACCTTC. Protein: CASSADRGNYGYTF.

This sequence joins TRBV13 and TRBJ2-3; 8 bases are shared with TRBD1. This CDR3 has 15 residues. Germline CDR1 PRHDT, CDR2 FYEKMQ (reference sequence). With V trimmed by 5 bases and J by 6 bases, 10 bases remained unmatched. The CDR3 loop reads CASSPRTGSKDTQYF. The CDR3 DNA sequence: TGTGCCAGCAGCCCCCGGACAGGGAGTAAGGATACGCAGTATTTT.

The chain links TRBV7-6 to TRBJ1-3, with D possibly TRBD1 on 5 matching bases. This CDR3 region has 15 residues. Germline V gives CDR1 SGHVS, CDR2 FNYEAQ. Trimming shortened V by 3 bases and J by 8 bases, and 17 bases separated the two germline ends. The DNA of the CDR3 is TGTGCCAGCAGCTTGTCTAATTACAGGCTTGACACCATATATTTT. Amino acids: CASSLSNYRLDTIYF.

V and J are TRBV18 and TRBJ2-2; TRBD1 matches at 11 bases. The ends lost 4 bases at V and 5 bases at J; junction bases unmatched: 6. Germline V gene data show CDR1 as KGHSH and CDR2 as LQKENI. The CDR3 is made up of 16 amino acids. The CDR3 reads CASSQRTGGETGELFF. The CDR3 region has the DNA TGTGCCAGCTCACAAAGGACAGGGGGCGAGACCGGGGAGCTGTTTTTT.

V usage is TRBV19 and J usage is TRBJ2-2, with TRBD2 as a possible D gene (5 bases). Germline values: CDR1 LNHDA, CDR2 SQIVND (reference sequence). This CDR3 contains 14 residues. V was cut by 5 bases and J by 7 bases, with 14 bases left in between. The CDR3 region is CASSPIRAGGELFF. In DNA, the CDR3 is TGTGCCAGTAGTCCAATTAGGGCGGGCGGGGAGCTGTTTTTT.

J is TRBJ2-3 and V is TRBV2; 11 bases are shared with TRBD2. V lost 2 bases and J lost 1; bases outside the gene matches: 2. The CDR3 has 16 residues. The germline V gene encodes CDR1 SNHLY and CDR2 FYNNEI. CDR3 nucleotides: TGTGCCAGCAGTGAAATAGCGGGGGGGGGCACAGATACGCAGTATTTT. Translating gives CASSEIAGGGTDTQYF.

The gene calls are TRBV5-1 and TRBJ2-3; a possible D gene is TRBD2 (7 bases). The length of the CDR3 is 14 residues. Germline V gene sequence: CDR1 SGHRS, CDR2 YFSETQ. V lost 4 bases, J lost 4 bases, and 13 bases lay in between. The CDR3 loop reads CASSVREGADTQYF. The CDR3, as DNA: TGCGCCAGCAGCGTTAGGGAGGGGGCAGATACGCAGTATTTT.